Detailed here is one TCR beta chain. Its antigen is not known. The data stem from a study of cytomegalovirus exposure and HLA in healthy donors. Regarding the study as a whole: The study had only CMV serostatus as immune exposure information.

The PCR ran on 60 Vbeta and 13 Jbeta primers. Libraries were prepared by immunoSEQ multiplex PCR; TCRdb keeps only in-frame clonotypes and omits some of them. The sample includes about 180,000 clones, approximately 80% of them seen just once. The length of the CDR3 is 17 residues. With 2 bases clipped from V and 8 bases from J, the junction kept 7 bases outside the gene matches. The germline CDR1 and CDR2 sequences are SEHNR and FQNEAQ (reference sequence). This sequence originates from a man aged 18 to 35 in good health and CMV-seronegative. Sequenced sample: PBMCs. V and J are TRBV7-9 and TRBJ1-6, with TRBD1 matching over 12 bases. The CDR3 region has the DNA TGTGCCAGCAGCTTATTTGGGACAGGGGGCTTCGATTCACCCCTCCACTTT. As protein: CASSLFGTGGFDSPLHF.